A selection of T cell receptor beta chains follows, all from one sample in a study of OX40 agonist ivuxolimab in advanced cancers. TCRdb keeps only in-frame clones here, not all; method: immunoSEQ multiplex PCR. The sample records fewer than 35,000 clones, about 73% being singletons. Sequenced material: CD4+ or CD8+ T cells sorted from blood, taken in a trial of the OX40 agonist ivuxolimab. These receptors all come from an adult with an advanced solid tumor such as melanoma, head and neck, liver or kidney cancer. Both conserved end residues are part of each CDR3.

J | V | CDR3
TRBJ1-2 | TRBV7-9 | CASSLGRGYGYTF
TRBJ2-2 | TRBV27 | CASCPGLAGGQVTGELFF
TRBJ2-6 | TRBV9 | CASSRAAGRVKGANVLTF
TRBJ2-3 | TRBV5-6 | CASSWELSGLEGDTQYF
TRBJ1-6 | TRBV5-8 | CASSGVVKTYNSPLHF
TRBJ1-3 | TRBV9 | CASSVLRDSHLEGNTIYF
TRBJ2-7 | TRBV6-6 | CASRAGTRNHEQYF
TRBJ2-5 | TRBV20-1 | CSVRGRETQYF
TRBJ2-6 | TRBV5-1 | CASSLEVFGANVLTF
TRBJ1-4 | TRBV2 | CASSRGPGEKLFF
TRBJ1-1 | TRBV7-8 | CASSLRELANTEAFF
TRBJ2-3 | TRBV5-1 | CASSLVASGGAMADTQYF
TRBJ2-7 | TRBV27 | CASSGQLRGQYF
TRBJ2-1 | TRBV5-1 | CASSLGLAGHEQFF
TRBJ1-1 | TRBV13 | CASTRLTEAFF
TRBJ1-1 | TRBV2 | CASKTEQNTYTEAFF
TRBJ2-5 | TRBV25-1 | CASSIAGVFQETQYF
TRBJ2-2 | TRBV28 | CASSLVPGELFF
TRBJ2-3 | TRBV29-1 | CSVEEVYTQYF
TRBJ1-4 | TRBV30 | CAWSYPSGTANEKLFF
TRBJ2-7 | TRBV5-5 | CASSLDLGEQYF
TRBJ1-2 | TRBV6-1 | CAIPQGNYGYTF
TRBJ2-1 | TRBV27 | CASSSRLAGGLYNEQFF
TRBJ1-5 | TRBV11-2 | CASSSQENQPQHF
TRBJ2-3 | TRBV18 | CASSPSTDTQYF
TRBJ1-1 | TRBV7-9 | CASNHDRGRILNTEAFF
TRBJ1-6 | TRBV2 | CARRSGSNSPLHF
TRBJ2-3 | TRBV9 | CASSVSHTDTQYF
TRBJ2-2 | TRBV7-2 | CASSLRLAGGNGELFF
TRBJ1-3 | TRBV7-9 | CASSSVRGSGNTIYF